Presented here are 29 T cell receptor beta chains from one specimen sequenced in a study of T and B cells in COVID-19 patients. Each TRB amplification used roughly 220-550 ng of genomic DNA from blood. BIOMED2 TRB-A/B primer pools were used in multiplex TRB PCR. TCRdb passed the multiplex PCR reads through MiXCR, listing each CDR3 protein once. The sample yields 6,500 to 8,000 distinct CDR3 sequences, 20% to 30% seen once. Sequencing used blood. The origin of the receptors is a human donor with active COVID-19.

The chain uses TRBV5-1 and TRBJ1-2; D uncertain. Trimming took off 4 bases at V and 6 bases at J, with 22 bases between the two ends. Germline loops: CDR1 SGHRS, CDR2 YFSETQ. The CDR3 sequence is 16 residues long. The CDR3 is CASSQALAQAPDGYTF. CDR3 nucleotide sequence: TGCGCCAGCAGCCAGGCCCTCGCGCAGGCGCCGGATGGCTACACCTTC.

This clonotype came up a few times. The rearrangement uses TRBV11-2 and TRBJ2-6; D might be TRBD2 (5 bases). This CDR3 has 17 amino acids. Germline assignment: CDR1 SGHAT and CDR2 FQNNGV. Trimming took off 0 bases at V and 0 bases at J, with 9 bases between the two ends. The CDR3: CASSLEAGLSGANVLTF. The CDR3 region has the DNA TGTGCCAGCAGCTTAGAGGCCGGACTCTCTGGGGCCAACGTCCTGACTTTC.

In its sample, this clonotype was seen a few times. The J gene is TRBJ2-6, the V gene TRBV12-3 or TRBV12-4; D is perhaps TRBD1 (6 bases). The CDR3 is made up of 17 amino acids. Trimming cost V 7 bases and J 1 base, with 17 bases left between them. The CDR3 nucleotides read TGTGCCAGCAACCACTGGGACACCGCATCTGGGGCCAACGTCCTGACTTTC. Translating it yields CASNHWDTASGANVLTF.

This clonotype has at least ten counts. The chain couples TRBV19 to TRBJ1-1, with 8 bases aligning to TRBD1. The germline CDR1 and CDR2 sequences are LNHDA and SQIVND (reference sequence). V lost 6 bases and J lost 0; bases outside the gene matches: 6. The CDR3 has 15 residues. The DNA for the CDR3 is TGTGCCAGTAGGACAGGGGCGTCATTGAACACTGAAGCTTTCTTT. Its protein product is CASRTGASLNTEAFF. The variable domain in full, with the rest retrieved from reference TRBV19 and TRBJ1-1, is DGGITQSPKYLFRKEGQNVTLSCEQNLNHDAMYWYRQDPGQGLRLIYYSQIVNDFQKGDIAEGYSVSREKKESFPLTVTSAQKNPTAFYLCASRTGASLNTEAFFGQGTRLTVV.

This sequence joins TRBV7-2 and TRBJ2-1, with TRBD2 matching over 10 bases. The CDR3 sequence is 16 residues long. Trimming at V came to 4 bases and at J to 6 bases, leaving 9 bases not matched to a gene. Germline loops: CDR1 SGHTA, CDR2 FQGNSA. The CDR3 DNA follows: TGTGCCAGCAGCTCCTGGACTAGCGGAGGTATCAATGAGCAGTTCTTC. It is translated as CASSSWTSGGINEQFF. The full variable domain, its missing parts supplied by reference TRBV7-2 and TRBJ2-1, is GAGVSQSPSNKVTEKGKDVELRCDPISGHTALYWYRQSLGQGLEFLIYFQGNSAPDKSGLPSDRFSAERTGGSVSTLTIQRTQQEDSAVYLCASSSWTSGGINEQFFGPGTRLTVL.

Sample share makes this clonotype medium-sized. The chain has TRBV12-3 or TRBV12-4 and TRBJ2-2; 8 nucleotides match TRBD1. The CDR3 totals 17 residues. V gave up 5 bases and J gave up 3 bases; unmatched junction bases: 11. The CDR3 region has the DNA TGTGCCAGCAGTCCCCTCCCTGGACAGGGACACACCGGGGAGCTGTTTTTT. This gives the protein CASSPLPGQGHTGELFF.

Comments on this clonotype: The junction and the germline gene differ at one end; a read error may be behind it. The chain joins TRBV12-3 or TRBV12-4 to TRBJ2-5; D remains unclear. The CDR3 is made up of 12 amino acids. The DNA of the CDR3 is TGTGCCAGCAGTTTAGCATCGGAGAACCAGTACTTC. It encodes CASSLASENQYF.

This clonotype is medium-sized by share. The rearrangement joins TRBV19 to TRBJ1-3, with D unresolved. The germline V gene encodes CDR1 LNHDA and CDR2 SQIVND (reference sequence). V shed 5 bases and J shed 0 bases, with 14 bases lying between them. The CDR3 spans 16 residues. DNA of the CDR3: TGTGCCAGTAGTGTCATCAGGCTAACCTCTGGAAACACCATATATTTT. Amino acids: CASSVIRLTSGNTIYF.

This clonotype is medium-sized. The chain has TRBV15 and TRBJ2-2, with 11 bases matching TRBD1. With 0 bases clipped from V and 4 bases from J, the junction kept 4 bases outside the gene matches. The germline V gene encodes CDR1 LNHNV and CDR2 YYDKDF (reference sequence). This CDR3 is built from 17 residues. In DNA, the CDR3 is TGTGCCACCAGCAGAGACATAGGGACAGGGGGCACCGGGGAGCTGTTTTTT. This codes for CATSRDIGTGGTGELFF.

V gene TRBV6-2 or TRBV6-3 combines with J gene TRBJ2-7; tentatively, D is TRBD1 or TRBD2 (5 bases each). The CDR3 is made up of 14 amino acids. CDR1 is MNHEY, CDR2 SVGEGT, per germline. V lost 7 bases, J lost 2 bases, and 15 bases lay in between. The DNA for the CDR3 is TGTGCCAGCACCCTCAGGGAGTCGGCCTACGAGCAGTACTTC. Residues: CASTLRESAYEQYF.

This clonotype is judged medium-sized. The chain uses TRBV30 and TRBJ2-3; D gene uncertain. V lost 1 base and J 6 bases, leaving 11 bases between the germline ends. The CDR3 extends over 13 amino acids. Germline V gene lookup returns CDR1 GTSNPN and CDR2 SVGIG (reference sequence). The CDR3 loop is CAWSGIAYDTQYF. DNA of the CDR3: TGTGCCTGGAGTGGGATCGCCTACGATACGCAGTATTTT.

The gene calls are TRBV2 and TRBJ2-1, with D maybe TRBD2 (6 bases). This CDR3 has 14 residues. V dropped 6 bases and J dropped 10 bases, with 19 bases sitting between them. The germline CDR1 and CDR2 sequences are SNHLY and FYNNEI. CDR3 protein: CASRERDRLGEQFF. In DNA form, the CDR3 reads TGTGCCAGCAGAGAAAGGGACCGACTAGGGGAGCAGTTCTTC.

The chain links TRBV4-2 to TRBJ2-1; 11 nucleotides line up with TRBD2. V shed 4 bases and J 10 bases; nucleotides not matched to a gene: 3. From germline, CDR1 is LGHNA and CDR2 YNFKEQ. The CDR3 totals 13 residues. The chain's CDR3 is CASSPGLADEQFF. The CDR3 region has the DNA TGTGCCAGCAGCCCGGGACTAGCGGACGAGCAGTTCTTC.

This clonotype was recorded at least ten times. The gene calls are TRBV6-2 or TRBV6-3 and TRBJ1-3, with unresolved D. The CDR3 covers 15 residues. Germline values: CDR1 MNHEY, CDR2 SVGEGT. Trimming stripped 5 bases from V and 0 bases from J, with 11 bases between. The CDR3 DNA sequence: TGTGCCAGCAGTCAACCTTGGGGCTCTGGAAACACCATATATTTT. This codes for CASSQPWGSGNTIYF.

This clonotype was seen a few times. The rearrangement joins TRBV6-4 to TRBJ2-5; 11 bases match TRBD2. V lost 4 bases to trimming and J lost 4 bases; unmatched junction nucleotides: 5. Per germline, CDR1 MRHNA and CDR2 SNTAGT. The CDR3 has 15 amino acids. CDR3 DNA sequence: TGTGCCAGCAGTGTTAGCGGGGGGGCCTCAGAGACCCAGTACTTC. Protein: CASSVSGGASETQYF.

Judged by abundance, this clonotype is medium-sized (0.01 to 0.1%). The CDR3 DNA sequence: TGCAGCGTTGCCATGGACTCGAACACTGAAGCTTTCTTT. The encoded protein is CSVAMDSNTEAFF. The V call is TRBV29-1, the J call TRBJ1-1; D gene uncertain. The CDR3 length is 13 residues. Trimming left V 4 bases short and J 1 base short, with 10 bases between. Germline V gene sequence: CDR1 SQVTM, CDR2 ANQGSEA.

This clonotype was seen many times. The J gene is TRBJ1-1, the V gene TRBV19; no clear D gene. Germline CDR1 and CDR2: LNHDA and SQIVND (reference sequence). The ends were cut back, 1 base at V and 7 bases at J, with 4 bases in the middle. The length of the CDR3 is 11 residues. CDR3 sequence (DNA): TGTGCCAGTAGTATAGGGATTGAAGCTTTCTTT. As protein: CASSIGIEAFF.

The gene calls are TRBV27 and TRBJ2-7; TRBD2 matches at 7 bases. CDR3 length equals 16 residues. Germline V gene sequence: CDR1 MNHEY, CDR2 SMNVEV (reference sequence). V lost 3 bases to trimming and J lost 0 bases; unmatched junction nucleotides: 8. The CDR3 nucleotides read TGTGCCAGCAGTTTCAGTGCGGGGGAAAGCTCCTACGAGCAGTACTTC. Translation gives CASSFSAGESSYEQYF.

The V call is TRBV6-5, the J call TRBJ2-6; tentatively, D is TRBD2 (7 bases). The CDR3 covers 16 residues. The germline CDR1 and CDR2 sequences are MNHEY and SVGAGI. V lost 9 bases and J 0 bases, leaving 15 bases between the germline ends. The CDR3 protein is CASRGRGSSGANVLTF. For the CDR3, the DNA is TGTGCCAGTCGGGGGCGCGGGAGCTCTGGGGCCAACGTCCTGACTTTC.

As concerns this clonotype: A much larger clone lies a single base off, so this may be a read error. J is TRBJ2-3 and V is TRBV6-5; D possibly matches TRBD1 or TRBD2 (5 bases each). V lost 6 bases and J 5 bases, leaving 18 bases between the germline ends. Germline CDR1 reads MNHEY; CDR2 reads SVGAGI. CDR3 size: 15 residues. CDR3 in amino acids: CASRPGPPRGDTQYF. In nucleotides, the CDR3 is TGTGCCAGCAGACCGGGACCCCCGAGGGGAGATACGCAGTATTTT.

The chain combines TRBV30 with TRBJ2-7; D possibly matches TRBD1 or TRBD2 (5 bases each). V lost 4 bases to trimming and J lost 0 bases, with 7 bases between them. The CDR3 sequence is 12 residues long. Germline CDR1 reads GTSNPN; CDR2 reads SVGIG (reference sequence). CDR3 residues: CAWKGSSYEQYF. CDR3 nucleotide sequence: TGTGCCTGGAAGGGGAGCTCCTACGAGCAGTACTTC.

This clonotype was seen more than once but under ten times. This chain connects TRBV6-1 to TRBJ1-2; D possibly corresponds to TRBD1 (6 bases). V dropped 7 bases and J dropped 5 bases, with 20 bases sitting between them. CDR1 and CDR2 from the germline V gene are MNHNS and SASEGT. This CDR3 contains 15 residues. The CDR3, as DNA: TGTGCCAGCATCCCCAATGACGACAGGAGTTATGGCTACACCTTC. This gives the protein CASIPNDDRSYGYTF.

This chain joins TRBV12-3 or TRBV12-4 and TRBJ2-3, with 13 bases aligning to TRBD2. CDR3 size: 15 residues. V dropped 6 bases and J dropped 3; count of bases not matched to a gene: 3. In DNA form, the CDR3 reads TGTGCCAGCAGGGGGACTAGCGGGGAAACAGATACGCAGTATTTT. As protein: CASRGTSGETDTQYF.

In this sample, this clonotype is medium-sized. This rearrangement joins TRBV29-1 to TRBJ1-1; 8 positions match TRBD1. The CDR3 length is 14 residues. Losses at the gene ends were 7 bases for V and 1 base for J; bases not matched to a gene: 8. Germline CDR1 is SQVTM and CDR2 is ANQGSEA. As DNA, the CDR3 is TGCAGCGCCGGACAGGGAAAGAAGAACACTGAAGCTTTCTTT. Translating it yields CSAGQGKKNTEAFF.

This chain connects TRBV5-6 to TRBJ2-7; 10 bases fit TRBD1. The CDR3 totals 14 residues. Germline V gene data show CDR1 as SGHDT and CDR2 as YYEEEE. V shed 4 bases and J 5 bases; nucleotides not matched to a gene: 6. The CDR3 protein is CASSLSGTGDEQYF. The CDR3 DNA is TGTGCCAGCAGCCTCTCCGGGACAGGGGACGAGCAGTACTTC.

The J gene is TRBJ1-1, the V gene TRBV19; possibly TRBD1 for D (5 bases). The V end lost 3 bases, the J end lost 0 bases, and 17 bases lay between the germline ends. The CDR3 sequence is 17 residues long. CDR1 is LNHDA and CDR2 is SQIVND in the germline V gene (reference sequence). The CDR3 DNA reads TGTGCCAGTAGTATGCCTGGGGGGGGGTTAATGAACACTGAAGCTTTCTTT. It is translated as CASSMPGGGLMNTEAFF.

This rearrangement joins TRBV12-3 or TRBV12-4 to TRBJ1-3, with a weak D call TRBD1 (5 bases). V lost 6 bases, J lost 0 bases, and 9 bases lay in between. The CDR3 totals 14 residues. CDR3 region: CASRTGTSGNTIYF. The CDR3 bases are TGTGCCAGCAGAACAGGTACCTCTGGAAACACCATATATTTT.

V gene TRBV6-1 combines with J gene TRBJ2-7, with D tentatively TRBD2 (5 bases). Trimming took off 9 bases at V and 7 bases at J, with 16 bases between the two ends. The CDR3 loop spans 12 amino acids. CDR1 is MNHNS and CDR2 is SASEGT in the germline V gene. The CDR3: CASESGGGEQYF. The CDR3 coding sequence is TGTGCCAGTGAAAGCGGAGGTGGGGAGCAGTACTTC.

As regards this clonotype: This clone may be a read error of a much larger clone one base away. This rearrangement joins TRBV19 to TRBJ2-7; TRBD2 might be the D (5 bases). Trimming took off 4 bases at V and 3 bases at J, with 10 bases between the two ends. Germline CDR1 reads LNHDA; CDR2 reads SQIVND (reference sequence). CDR3 length: 13 amino acids. This CDR3 is CASSTGVVYEQYF. DNA of the CDR3: TGTGCCAGTAGTACCGGGGTCGTCTACGAGCAGTACTTC.